Listed here are 16 T cell receptor beta chains from one sample, sequenced in a study of cytomegalovirus exposure and HLA in healthy donors (dated by TCRdb to about 2017). The library was obtained by the immunoSEQ multiplex PCR assay. The source is immuneACCESS, and TCRdb retained only in-frame sequences with V and J called. Part of the clones is not carried over; for the studies checked, unresolved V genes explain less than half of this, and the remainder is unexplained. The sample profile shows 150,000 to 200,000 clones; around 84% of them were found once. Roughly 6.5% of the sample comes from the top ten. Sequences were obtained from PBMCs. The origin of the receptors is a man between 18 and 29 years old in good health and CMV-seropositive.

The chain links TRBV18 to TRBJ1-1; 8 bases line up with TRBD1. Germline CDR1 KGHSH, CDR2 LQKENI. Trimming cost V 6 bases and J 8 bases; bases outside gene matches: 8. The CDR3 sequence is 13 residues long. CDR3 DNA sequence: TGTGCCAGCTCCCCAGGTTGGGACAGGGAAGCTTTCTTT. The encoded protein is CASSPGWDREAFF.

This chain links TRBV28 with TRBJ2-5; 8 nucleotides agree with TRBD1. J gave up 5 bases and V 5 bases, and 10 bases lay outside the gene matches. CDR1 is MDHEN and CDR2 is SYDVKM in the germline V gene. The length of the CDR3 is 15 residues. Written as DNA, the CDR3 is TGTGCCAGCAGTACACCCCGAACAGGGGGGGAGACCCAGTACTTC. It yields the protein CASSTPRTGGETQYF.

This clone was seen a few times. CDR3: CASSSHRGRGYGYTF. The DNA for the CDR3 is TGTGCCAGCAGTTCTCACAGGGGGCGCGGCTATGGCTACACCTTC. J is TRBJ1-2 and V is TRBV28, with 9 bases lining up with TRBD1. CDR3 length: 15 residues. J gave up 4 bases and V 4 bases, and 7 bases lay outside the gene matches. Germline assignment: CDR1 MDHEN and CDR2 SYDVKM.

The DNA of the CDR3 is TGTGCCAGCAGCCCAAGGTGGGAGGGAGCAGATACGCAGTATTTT. Translation gives CASSPRWEGADTQYF. The chain recombines TRBV7-9 with TRBJ2-3; 7 bases map to TRBD2. The germline CDR1 and CDR2 sequences are SEHNR and FQNEAQ (reference sequence). J was trimmed by 4 bases and V by 5 bases; bases with no gene match: 9. The CDR3 totals 15 residues.

CDR3 residues: CASSVGLAGSSYEQYF. The DNA of the CDR3 is TGTGCCAGCAGCGTGGGACTAGCGGGGAGTTCCTACGAGCAGTACTTC. J is TRBJ2-7 and V is TRBV7-8, with 13 bases aligning to TRBD2. Germline V gives CDR1 SGHVS, CDR2 FQNEAQ. With 5 bases clipped from V and 1 base from J, the junction kept 5 bases outside the gene matches. The CDR3 totals 16 residues.

A single count supports this clone. This sequence joins TRBV5-1 and TRBJ1-1; 7 bases match TRBD1. V trimming: 4 bases; J trimming: 0 bases; junction bases outside the gene matches: 9. CDR1 and CDR2 from the germline V gene are SGHRS and YFSETQ. The CDR3 has 16 amino acids. DNA for the CDR3: TGCGCCAGCAGCGCAACGACAGGGCGAATGAACACTGAAGCTTTCTTT. This translates into CASSATTGRMNTEAFF.

The sample holds a few counts of this clone. V gene TRBV5-4 combines with J gene TRBJ2-2; the D gene is possibly TRBD2 (5 bases). The CDR3 runs to 16 residues. Germline CDR1 SGHNT, CDR2 YYREEE (reference sequence). V lost 0 bases and J 0 bases, leaving 9 bases between the germline ends. The DNA of the CDR3 is TGTGCCAGCAGCTTGGGCGAGCGGACGAACACCGGGGAGCTGTTTTTT. Encoded protein: CASSLGERTNTGELFF.

The rearrangement joins TRBV6-1 to TRBJ1-5; D unclear. Looked up from germline, CDR1 is MNHNS and CDR2 is SASEGT. The V end was cut by 2 bases, the J end by 7 bases, with 15 bases between. The CDR3 contains 15 residues. The CDR3 here is CASSEFFTVIQPQHF. CDR3 nucleotide sequence: TGTGCCAGCAGTGAATTTTTTACAGTTATACAGCCCCAGCATTTT.

V is TRBV5-6 and J is TRBJ2-1; 10 bases line up with TRBD2. The V segment lost 2 bases and the J segment 9 bases; nucleotides outside the gene matches: 2. CDR3 length: 13 amino acids. Germline CDR1 and CDR2: SGHDT and YYEEEE. The CDR3 sequence is CASSLSGRAEQFF. In DNA form, the CDR3 reads TGTGCCAGCAGCTTAAGCGGGAGGGCTGAGCAGTTCTTC. Full variable domain (remainder filled in from reference TRBV5-6 and TRBJ2-1): DAGVTQSPTHLIKTRGQQVTLRCSPKSGHDTVSWYQQALGQGPQFIFQYYEEEERQRGNFPDRFSGHQFPNYSSELNVNALLLGDSALYLCASSLSGRAEQFFGPGTRLTVL.

This chain uses TRBV9 with TRBJ2-3; 11 bases map to TRBD2. The CDR3 runs to 15 residues. Germline-derived CDR1 and CDR2 are SGDLS and YYNGEE. The V segment lost 4 bases and the J segment 1 base; nucleotides outside the gene matches: 2. The DNA of the CDR3 is TGTGCCAGCAGCCCGGGACTAGCGGGCACAGATACGCAGTATTTT. This translates into CASSPGLAGTDTQYF.

This clone was counted a few times. This chain links TRBV27 with TRBJ2-7, with 9 bases lining up with TRBD2. The V gene end was trimmed by 6 bases and the J gene end by 2 bases; junction bases not matched to a gene: 11. The CDR3 loop spans 16 amino acids. Per germline, CDR1 MNHEY and CDR2 SMNVEV (reference sequence). CDR3 bases: TGTGCCAGCAGCAGACTAGCGGTGCCCGATACCTACGAGCAGTACTTC. Residues: CASSRLAVPDTYEQYF.

For the CDR3, the DNA is TGTGCCAGCAGCCCCAGGGGGAGAGAAGCTTTCTTT. It is translated as CASSPRGREAFF. The J gene is TRBJ1-1, the V gene TRBV6-1; 7 nucleotides align to TRBD1. Germline V gene lookup returns CDR1 MNHNS and CDR2 SASEGT. J lost 8 bases, V lost 6 bases, and 6 bases had no gene match. The CDR3 extends over 12 amino acids.

The chain combines TRBV11-3 with TRBJ2-7; D gene uncertain. Trimming shortened V by 2 bases and J by 6 bases, and 8 bases separated the two germline ends. The germline CDR1 and CDR2 sequences are SGHNT and YENEEA. This CDR3 contains 12 residues. CDR3 loop: CASSLTRGEQYF. In DNA, the CDR3 is TGTGCCAGCAGCTTAACTCGAGGCGAGCAGTACTTC.

This chain joins TRBV4-3 and TRBJ2-7; D gene ambiguous. The CDR3 covers 15 residues. V shed 1 base and J shed 0 bases, with 10 bases lying between them. CDR1 is LGHNA and CDR2 is YSLEER in the germline V gene. CDR3 residues: CASSQGIPSSYEQYF. CDR3 nucleotides: TGCGCCAGCAGCCAAGGAATACCTAGCTCCTACGAGCAGTACTTC.

This chain links TRBV28 with TRBJ2-2; D is uncertain. Germline V gene data show CDR1 as MDHEN and CDR2 as SYDVKM. This CDR3 region has 13 residues. Trimming shortened V by 7 bases and J by 0 bases, and 6 bases separated the two germline ends. Written as DNA, the CDR3 is TGTGCCAGCACAGAATCGAACACCGGGGAGCTGTTTTTT. This codes for CASTESNTGELFF.

J is TRBJ2-5 and V is TRBV28, with TRBD1 matching 8 bases. The J segment lost 2 bases and the V segment lost 6 bases, leaving 8 bases of the junction unmatched. This CDR3 comprises 15 residues. Germline-derived CDR1 and CDR2 are MDHEN and SYDVKM. For the CDR3, the DNA is TGTGCCAGCAGCCTCCCTACAGGGGGACAAGAGACCCAGTACTTC. Its translation: CASSLPTGGQETQYF.